This T cell receptor beta chain was captured in a study of cytomegalovirus exposure and HLA in healthy donors. General study points: Cytomegalovirus status, reportedly, was diagnosed with high specificity and sensitivity by the classifier.

The V and J ends lost 3 bases and 4 bases, in that order; junction bases with no gene match: 6. CDR3 length: 14 amino acids. The germline V gene has CDR1 SQVTM and CDR2 ANQGSEA. Sequenced by immunoSEQ multiplex PCR; TCRdb stores in-frame clones only, minus some. The data contain around 220,000 clones, approximately 86% of them seen just once; the ten biggest clones take up about 2.7%. A single count supports this clone. What it binds is unknown. The sample taken for sequencing was PBMCs. This rearrangement joins TRBV29-1 to TRBJ1-3, with 7 bases matching TRBD1. This receptor was identified in a woman aged 18-30 years in good health and CMV-seronegative. CDR3 amino acids: CSVEAGGVGNTIYF. DNA for the CDR3: TGCAGCGTTGAGGCAGGGGGTGTCGGAAACACCATATATTTT.